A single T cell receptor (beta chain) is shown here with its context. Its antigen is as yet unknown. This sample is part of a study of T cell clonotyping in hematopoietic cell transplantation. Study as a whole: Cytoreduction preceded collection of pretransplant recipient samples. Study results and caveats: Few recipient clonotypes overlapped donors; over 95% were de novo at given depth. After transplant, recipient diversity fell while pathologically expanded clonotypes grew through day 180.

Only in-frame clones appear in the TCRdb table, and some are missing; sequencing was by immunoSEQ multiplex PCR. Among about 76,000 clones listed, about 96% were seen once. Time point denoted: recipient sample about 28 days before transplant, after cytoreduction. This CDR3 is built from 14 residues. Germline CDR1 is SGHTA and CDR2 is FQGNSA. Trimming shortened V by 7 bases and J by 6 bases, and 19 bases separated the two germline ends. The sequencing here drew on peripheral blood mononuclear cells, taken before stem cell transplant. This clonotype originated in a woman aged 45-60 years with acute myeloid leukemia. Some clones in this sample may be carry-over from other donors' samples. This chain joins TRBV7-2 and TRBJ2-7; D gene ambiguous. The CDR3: CASTRVAVAGEQYF. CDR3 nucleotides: TGTGCCAGCACCCGGGTGGCGGTGGCAGGCGAGCAGTACTTC.